This TCR beta chain was observed in a study of OX40 agonist ivuxolimab in advanced cancers. About the study: Patients received ivuxolimab, an agonistic anti-OX40 (CD134) antibody. Study observations and caveats: Clonal expansion from baseline to week 6 occurred in both CD4+ and CD8+ T cells. More expanded clones were found, on average, in CD8+ than in CD4+ T cells.

Sequenced by immunoSEQ multiplex PCR; TCRdb stores in-frame clones only, minus some. The data contain approximately 22,000 clones, 75% to 85% of them singletons. The CDR3 is 15 residues long. V trimming: 4 bases; J trimming: 2 bases; junction bases outside the gene matches: 5. The germline CDR1 and CDR2 sequences are SGDLS and YYNGEE. As concerns this clone: What it binds is not known.

This receptor was identified in an adult with an advanced solid tumor such as melanoma, head and neck, liver or kidney cancer. This sample comprised CD4+ or CD8+ T cells sorted from blood, obtained in a trial of the OX40 agonist ivuxolimab. The chain couples TRBV9 to TRBJ2-2; 7 bases are shared with TRBD1. The CDR3 sequence is CASSLGTVNTGELFF. CDR3 nucleotide sequence: TGTGCCAGCAGCCTCGGGACAGTTAACACCGGGGAGCTGTTTTTT.